This TCR beta chain appears in the sequencing data of a study of cytomegalovirus exposure and HLA in healthy donors. Study-level findings and limits: A later analysis found most CMV-associated TCR beta chains apparently HLA-restricted.

PCR used 60 Vbeta primers and 13 Jbeta primers. Sequencing used immunoSEQ multiplex PCR; TCRdb keeps in-frame clones, though not all of them. The sample includes some 200,000 clones, around 81% of them seen just once. Germline lookup yields CDR1 SEHNR and CDR2 FQNEAQ (reference sequence). This CDR3 has 19 residues. As to this clone: Its antigen is not identified. A junction boundary mismatches the germline segment, possibly from a read error.

This chain uses TRBV7-9 with TRBJ1-1; 9 bases map to TRBD1. The sample taken for sequencing was PBMCs. The TCR was taken from a woman aged 25-40 years in good health and CMV-seronegative. The CDR3 DNA reads TGTTCCAGCAGCATCTACTTACTCTCAGGCGGGACAGGGTTCACTGAAGCTTTCTTT. It specifies CSSSIYLLSGGTGFTEAFF.